These T cell receptor beta chains were read from a single sample in a study of blood T cells in healthy people across ages. Each CDR3 protein is one row after TCRdb ran MiXCR on the 5' RACE reads. The sample shows around 900,000 distinct CDR3 sequences, 29% of them seen only once. The sample taken for sequencing was blood. These receptors came from a woman of 80 years or more in good health. CDR3s include the opening cysteine and the closing phenylalanine or tryptophan. Each record gives: clone size, J gene, D gene, V gene, CDR3 DNA, CDR3 protein. A D gene is named only where the DNA matches it firmly. Size tells how often a clone was seen (once, few, many) or the class of an expanded clone, and some rows leave it out.

clone size: NA
J gene: TRBJ2-5
D gene: NA
V gene: TRBV21-1
CDR3 DNA: TGTGCCAGCAGCAAACCCTACCATCATGCTCAAGAGACCCAGTACTTC
CDR3 protein: CASSKPYHHAQETQYF

clone size: many
J gene: TRBJ2-3
D gene: NA
V gene: TRBV12-3/TRBV12-4
CDR3 DNA: TGTGCCAGCAGTTTCGGGGTTGGAAGAGATACGCAGTATTTT
CDR3 protein: CASSFGVGRDTQYF

clone size: many
J gene: TRBJ2-3
D gene: NA
V gene: TRBV5-1
CDR3 DNA: TGCGCCAGCAGCCTAGGACTCATCACAGATACGCAGTATTTT
CDR3 protein: CASSLGLITDTQYF

clone size: many
J gene: TRBJ2-7
D gene: NA
V gene: TRBV4-3
CDR3 DNA: TGCGCCAGCAGCCAAGTGGTAGGTCGCTCCTACGAGCAGTACTTC
CDR3 protein: CASSQVVGRSYEQYF

clone size: many
J gene: TRBJ2-7
D gene: NA
V gene: TRBV11-2
CDR3 DNA: TGTGCCAGCAGCTTAGTAATTGGGGCTCGCTACGAGCAGTACTTC
CDR3 protein: CASSLVIGARYEQYF

clone size: NA
J gene: TRBJ2-3
D gene: TRBD1
V gene: TRBV5-5
CDR3 DNA: TGTGCCAGCAGCGCGCGATCGGGACAGGGGGCGCCTAGCACAGATACGCAGTATTTT
CDR3 protein: CASSARSGQGAPSTDTQYF

clone size: many
J gene: TRBJ1-2
D gene: NA
V gene: TRBV6-2/TRBV6-3
CDR3 DNA: TGTGCCAGCAGCCCCAGGGGTAGCTATGGCTACACCTTC
CDR3 protein: CASSPRGSYGYTF

clone size: NA
J gene: TRBJ1-2
D gene: NA
V gene: TRBV20-1
CDR3 DNA: TGCAGTGCTTTGGGTTTCAGCTATGGCTACACCTTC
CDR3 protein: CSALGFSYGYTF

clone size: NA
J gene: TRBJ2-1
D gene: NA
V gene: TRBV7-2
CDR3 DNA: TGTGCCAGCAGCTTAGAAGCCAGGGCCACCTACAATGAGCAGTTCTTC
CDR3 protein: CASSLEARATYNEQFF

clone size: NA
J gene: TRBJ1-4
D gene: NA
V gene: TRBV2
CDR3 DNA: TGTGCCAGCCGGACAATGGGTGGCGAAAAACTGTTTTTT
CDR3 protein: CASRTMGGEKLFF

clone size: NA
J gene: TRBJ2-3
D gene: NA
V gene: TRBV2
CDR3 DNA: TGTGCCAGCAAAGCGGACCCAAACACAGATACGCAGTATTTT
CDR3 protein: CASKADPNTDTQYF

clone size: many
J gene: TRBJ2-5
D gene: NA
V gene: TRBV25-1
CDR3 DNA: TGTGCCAGCAGTCTTGAAGAACGGGGCGAGACCCAGTACTTC
CDR3 protein: CASSLEERGETQYF

clone size: NA
J gene: TRBJ2-5
D gene: TRBD2
V gene: TRBV29-1
CDR3 DNA: TGCAGCGTCGAGGGCCTAGCGGGAGGAGGTCCAATCCAAGAGACCCAGTACTTC
CDR3 protein: CSVEGLAGGGPIQETQYF

clone size: many
J gene: TRBJ2-5
D gene: TRBD2
V gene: TRBV7-2
CDR3 DNA: TGTGCCAGCAGCTTAGCAGGACTAGCGCAACGACAAGAGACCCAGTACTTC
CDR3 protein: CASSLAGLAQRQETQYF

clone size: many
J gene: TRBJ2-5
D gene: TRBD1
V gene: TRBV7-2
CDR3 DNA: TGTGCCAGCAGCTTAGGTTCAGGGGGCGGGGAAGAGACCCAGTACTTC
CDR3 protein: CASSLGSGGGEETQYF

clone size: few
J gene: TRBJ1-1
D gene: NA
V gene: TRBV10-3
CDR3 DNA: TGTGCCACCAACAGGGACAACACTGAAGCTTTCTTT
CDR3 protein: CATNRDNTEAFF

clone size: many
J gene: TRBJ2-3
D gene: NA
V gene: TRBV7-2
CDR3 DNA: TGTGCCAGCAGCACACACACTACGCAGTATTTT
CDR3 protein: CASSTHTTQYF

clone size: many
J gene: TRBJ2-3
D gene: NA
V gene: TRBV12-3/TRBV12-4
CDR3 DNA: TGTGCCAGCAGGCCGCCGGCAGATACGCAGTATTTT
CDR3 protein: CASRPPADTQYF

clone size: once
J gene: TRBJ2-1
D gene: NA
V gene: TRBV20-1
CDR3 DNA: TGCAGTGCTCCAAAAACTGCCTACGGGGTCTACAATGAGCAGTTCTTC
CDR3 protein: CSAPKTAYGVYNEQFF

clone size: NA
J gene: TRBJ2-5
D gene: TRBD1
V gene: TRBV7-2
CDR3 DNA: TGTGCCAGCAGCTTACGCGGGGGACAGGGGAGAGGGGAGACCCAGTACTTC
CDR3 protein: CASSLRGGQGRGETQYF

clone size: NA
J gene: TRBJ1-5
D gene: NA
V gene: TRBV6-2/TRBV6-3
CDR3 DNA: TGTGCCAGCAGCTACAACGGGGACGGGAATCAGCCCCAGCATTTT
CDR3 protein: CASSYNGDGNQPQHF

clone size: many
J gene: TRBJ2-3
D gene: NA
V gene: TRBV24-1
CDR3 DNA: TGTGCCACCAGTGAGGCGATGGGGCGAACAGATACGCAGTATTTT
CDR3 protein: CATSEAMGRTDTQYF

clone size: NA
J gene: TRBJ1-6
D gene: NA
V gene: TRBV12-3/TRBV12-4
CDR3 DNA: TGTGCCAGCAGTTTTGCGGACAAATATTCACCCCTCCACTTT
CDR3 protein: CASSFADKYSPLHF

clone size: many
J gene: TRBJ2-3
D gene: NA
V gene: TRBV12-3/TRBV12-4
CDR3 DNA: TGTGCCAGCAGTTTCCGGGAAACCTCAGATACGCAGTATTTT
CDR3 protein: CASSFRETSDTQYF

clone size: few
J gene: TRBJ2-7
D gene: NA
V gene: TRBV2
CDR3 DNA: TGTGCCAGCCGCTCCGGACCAGGGGTCTACGAGCAGTACTTC
CDR3 protein: CASRSGPGVYEQYF

clone size: many
J gene: TRBJ2-1
D gene: TRBD2
V gene: TRBV11-3
CDR3 DNA: TGTGCCAGCAGCAGGGGGCGGGGGGGTTCTTATTCGGGATCGGGTGAGCAGTTCTTC
CDR3 protein: CASSRGRGGSYSGSGEQFF

clone size: many
J gene: TRBJ2-1
D gene: TRBD2
V gene: TRBV9
CDR3 DNA: TGTGCCAGCAGCGTCCGACTAGCGGGGGGCCAGGGTGAGCAGTTCTTC
CDR3 protein: CASSVRLAGGQGEQFF

clone size: few
J gene: TRBJ1-3
D gene: NA
V gene: TRBV6-1
CDR3 DNA: TGTGCCAGCAGAACGACCTTTACGGGGACGGGTTCTGGAAACACCATATATTTT
CDR3 protein: CASRTTFTGTGSGNTIYF

clone size: many
J gene: TRBJ2-1
D gene: NA
V gene: TRBV28
CDR3 DNA: TGTGCCAGCAGGGGCCGCAGGACAGCGTACAATGAGCAGTTCTTC
CDR3 protein: CASRGRRTAYNEQFF

clone size: many
J gene: TRBJ2-3
D gene: NA
V gene: TRBV7-2
CDR3 DNA: TGTGCCAGCAGCTCGTGGAGCACAGATACGCAGTATTTT
CDR3 protein: CASSSWSTDTQYF

clone size: many
J gene: TRBJ1-2
D gene: NA
V gene: TRBV7-9
CDR3 DNA: TGTGCCAGCAGCTTCCAGGGGACTAACTATGGCTACACCTTC
CDR3 protein: CASSFQGTNYGYTF

clone size: many
J gene: TRBJ1-2
D gene: TRBD1
V gene: TRBV5-1
CDR3 DNA: TGCGCCAGCAGCTTGATGGGAATGGGACAGGGGATGTCTGGCTACACCTTC
CDR3 protein: CASSLMGMGQGMSGYTF

clone size: NA
J gene: TRBJ2-1
D gene: NA
V gene: TRBV20-1
CDR3 DNA: TGCAGTGCTAGAGATAGAAACAATGAGCAGTTCTTC
CDR3 protein: CSARDRNNEQFF

clone size: few
J gene: TRBJ2-3
D gene: TRBD1
V gene: TRBV30
CDR3 DNA: TGTGCCTGGGCCACAGGGGGCGAAGCAGATACGCAGTATTTT
CDR3 protein: CAWATGGEADTQYF

clone size: NA
J gene: TRBJ2-5
D gene: TRBD2
V gene: TRBV6-5
CDR3 DNA: TGTGCCAGCAGTTACCGGGGGGGTCAAGAGACCCAGTACTTC
CDR3 protein: CASSYRGGQETQYF

clone size: NA
J gene: TRBJ2-7
D gene: NA
V gene: TRBV19
CDR3 DNA: TGTGCCAGTAGTATGGGCAGGGAGGTCAACGAGCAGTACTTC
CDR3 protein: CASSMGREVNEQYF

clone size: few
J gene: TRBJ2-7
D gene: NA
V gene: TRBV2
CDR3 DNA: TGTGCCAGCCGGGGGTCTGGACGAGGGCTCGAGCAGTACTTC
CDR3 protein: CASRGSGRGLEQYF

clone size: NA
J gene: TRBJ1-2
D gene: NA
V gene: TRBV6-1
CDR3 DNA: TGTGCCAGCAGAGCCCGAAACAACTTAGGGAGAGGCTATGGCTACACCTTC
CDR3 protein: CASRARNNLGRGYGYTF

clone size: few
J gene: TRBJ1-5
D gene: NA
V gene: TRBV6-1
CDR3 DNA: TGTGCCAACCCAACAGGGAGCACCCTCAATCAGCCCCAGCATTTT
CDR3 protein: CANPTGSTLNQPQHF

clone size: few
J gene: TRBJ1-1
D gene: NA
V gene: TRBV9
CDR3 DNA: TGTGCCAGCAGCGTAGACCCCAGGGACGACACTGAAGCTTTCTTT
CDR3 protein: CASSVDPRDDTEAFF

clone size: NA
J gene: TRBJ2-5
D gene: NA
V gene: TRBV9
CDR3 DNA: TGTGCCAGCAGCGTAGACCCTTCCCCGAAGACAACCCACCCGTACTTC
CDR3 protein: CASSVDPSPKTTHPYF

clone size: many
J gene: TRBJ1-4
D gene: NA
V gene: TRBV27
CDR3 DNA: TGTGCCAGCAGTTCCTGGACTAATGAAAAACTGTTTTTT
CDR3 protein: CASSSWTNEKLFF

clone size: few
J gene: TRBJ1-1
D gene: NA
V gene: TRBV5-1
CDR3 DNA: TGCGCCAGCAGCGTGGATGGGGCGGCTCAGCGGTGGGAGGCTTTCTTT
CDR3 protein: CASSVDGAAQRWEAFF

clone size: NA
J gene: TRBJ1-6
D gene: TRBD1
V gene: TRBV18
CDR3 DNA: TGTGCCAGCTCGACCGGCTTGGGACAGGGCAATTCACCCCTCCACTTT
CDR3 protein: CASSTGLGQGNSPLHF

clone size: NA
J gene: TRBJ2-1
D gene: TRBD2
V gene: TRBV24-1
CDR3 DNA: TGTGCCACCAGTGATTGCAGCGGGGGGCGGAATGAGCAGTTCTTC
CDR3 protein: CATSDCSGGRNEQFF